This T cell receptor beta chain was documented in a study of blood T cell repertoires in COVID-19. Looking at the study overall: Sample material is recorded as cDNA or gDNA derived from T cells, B-cell-depleted T cells, or PBMCs.

Worth noting for this clone: Other DNA sequences of this sample code for an identical CDR3.

Here immunoSEQ multiplex PCR was the method, and the copy in TCRdb shows in-frame clones only, minus some. The sample consists of approximately 100,000 clones, roughly 92% of them appearing once. The clonotype was recovered from a man aged 60-69 years with acute or convalescent COVID-19. Specimen: peripheral blood.

The CDR3 DNA sequence: TGCAGCGTTGTGAGGACAGGGGGCTATGGCTACACCTTC. The encoded protein is CSVVRTGGYGYTF. The V and J genes are TRBV29-1 and TRBJ1-2; TRBD1 aligns across 10 bases. The CDR3 loop spans 13 amino acids. V was clipped by 4 bases and J by 4 bases; unmatched bases: 3. CDR1 and CDR2 from the germline V gene are SQVTM and ANQGSEA. Using reference TRBV29-1 and TRBJ1-2 for the parts outside the CDR3, the full variable domain is SAVISQKPSRDICQRGTSLTIQCQVDSQVTMMFWYRQQPGQSLTLIATANQGSEATYESGFVIDKFPISRPNLTFSTLTVSNMSPEDSSIYLCSVVRTGGYGYTFGSGTRLTVV.